What follows are 23 T cell receptor beta chains derived from one specimen sequenced in a study of cytomegalovirus exposure and HLA in healthy donors. Primers included in the PCR were 60 Vbeta and 13 Jbeta primers. The repertoire was sequenced with immunoSEQ multiplex PCR; TCRdb's copy has only in-frame clones and lacks some. The table has roughly 140,000 clones, 76% seen once. Sequenced sample: PBMCs. The receptors were gathered from a man between 18 and 29 years old in good health and CMV-seronegative.

This rearrangement joins TRBV7-3 to TRBJ2-3; maybe TRBD2 (7 bases). V lost 2 bases and J 5 bases, leaving 14 bases between the germline ends. CDR3 length: 15 amino acids. CDR1 SGHTA and CDR2 FQGTGA come from the germline V gene. The CDR3 here is CASSLGGAQGDTQYF. DNA for the CDR3: TGTGCCAGCAGCTTAGGGGGGGCGCAGGGAGATACGCAGTATTTT.

The CDR3 nucleotides read TGTGCCAGCAGCTTGTCAGGAAGTGAAAAACTGTTTTTT. This sequence encodes CASSLSGSEKLFF. The chain couples TRBV7-9 to TRBJ1-4; D remains ambiguous. Per germline, CDR1 SEHNR and CDR2 FQNEAQ (reference sequence). The CDR3 has 13 amino acids. Trimming cost V 3 bases and J 7 bases, with 9 bases left between them.

CDR3 DNA: TGCGCCAGCAGCTTGATCGGCGGGGAGCTGTTTTTT. This gives the protein CASSLIGGELFF. The chain carries TRBV5-1 and TRBJ2-2; D is unclear. The germline V gene has CDR1 SGHRS and CDR2 YFSETQ. The length of the CDR3 is 12 residues. Trimming left V 1 base short and J 7 bases short, with 5 bases between. The variable domain in full, completed from reference TRBV5-1 and TRBJ2-2, reads KAGVTQTPRYLIKTRGQQVTLSCSPISGHRSVSWYQQTPGQGLQFLFEYFSETQRNKGNFPGRFSGRQFSNSRSEMNVSTLELGDSALYLCASSLIGGELFFGEGSRLTVL.

V is TRBV19 and J is TRBJ2-1; 9 nucleotides line up with TRBD1. Germline-derived CDR1 and CDR2 are LNHDA and SQIVND (reference sequence). J gave up 7 bases and V 8 bases, and 12 bases lay outside the gene matches. This CDR3 is 15 amino acids long. CDR3 coding DNA: TGTGCCAGTTCACGTAAACAGGGGGCGCGGAATGAGCAGTTCTTC. It encodes CASSRKQGARNEQFF. The full variable domain, rest sourced from reference TRBV19 and TRBJ2-1, is DGGITQSPKYLFRKEGQNVTLSCEQNLNHDAMYWYRQDPGQGLRLIYYSQIVNDFQKGDIAEGYSVSREKKESFPLTVTSAQKNPTAFYLCASSRKQGARNEQFFGPGTRLTVL.

The genes are TRBV5-8 and TRBJ2-3; 8 bases match TRBD1. The CDR3 is 15 residues long. The trim removed 2 bases at V and 4 bases at J, leaving 6 bases unmatched. Germline CDR1 and CDR2: SGHTS and YDEGEE. The CDR3 DNA is TGTGCCAGCAGCTTACAGCAGGGGGCATCAGATACGCAGTATTTT. Its protein product is CASSLQQGASDTQYF.

The chain has TRBV7-2 and TRBJ2-7, with a weak D call TRBD1 (5 bases). Trimming removed 1 base from V and 2 bases from J, with 12 bases in between. The CDR3 covers 15 residues. Germline V gene sequence: CDR1 SGHTA, CDR2 FQGNSA. CDR3 sequence reads: CASSLEQVPTYEQYF. CDR3 in DNA: TGTGCCAGCAGCTTAGAACAGGTTCCAACCTACGAGCAGTACTTC.

The chain couples TRBV2 to TRBJ1-5, with D tentatively TRBD1 (5 bases). CDR1 and CDR2 (germline): SNHLY, FYNNEI. CDR3 length equals 19 residues. Trimming pared 6 bases from V and 0 bases from J, leaving 24 bases between. CDR3 in amino acids: CASSDIIDSPVYSNQPQHF. CDR3 nucleotide sequence: TGTGCCAGCAGCGATATTATTGACAGCCCCGTTTATAGCAATCAGCCCCAGCATTTT.

V is TRBV20-1 and J is TRBJ2-2; D remains unclear. The J call may be mistaken, given a closer DNA end match to TRBJ1-3. Germline V gene lookup returns CDR1 DFQATT and CDR2 SNEGSKA (reference sequence). CDR3 length: 11 residues. CDR3 bases: TGCAGTGCTAGAGGGCCAGACACCATATATTTT. Amino acids: CSARGPDTIYF.

CDR3 residues: CASNQQGVDYGYTF. The DNA for the CDR3 is TGCGCCAGCAATCAACAGGGGGTAGACTATGGCTACACCTTC. The chain combines TRBV5-1 with TRBJ1-2; TRBD1 matches 8 bases. Germline loops: CDR1 SGHRS, CDR2 YFSETQ. CDR3 length: 14 amino acids. With 6 bases clipped from V and 3 bases from J, the junction kept 7 bases outside the gene matches.

The chain joins TRBV9 to TRBJ2-7; 8 positions match TRBD2. With V trimmed by 3 bases and J by 2 bases, 4 bases remained unmatched. This CDR3 has 14 residues. Germline CDR1 SGDLS, CDR2 YYNGEE. This CDR3 reads CASSAPGLAYEQYF. CDR3 bases: TGTGCCAGCAGCGCCCCGGGACTAGCCTACGAGCAGTACTTC.

The genes are TRBV9 and TRBJ1-2, with a possible D match to TRBD1 (5 bases). V dropped 7 bases and J dropped 2 bases, with 18 bases sitting between them. CDR1 SGDLS and CDR2 YYNGEE come from the germline V gene. The CDR3 covers 15 residues. This chain's CDR3 is CASGDGGKRNYGYTF. The CDR3 DNA sequence: TGTGCCAGCGGAGACGGGGGGAAGAGGAACTATGGCTACACCTTC.

The CDR3 region is CASSQGVTGAGNTIYF. Here the CDR3 DNA reads TGCGCCAGCAGCCAAGGGGTTACAGGGGCCGGAAACACCATATATTTT. The rearrangement joins TRBV4-1 to TRBJ1-3; 7 nucleotides line up with TRBD1. This CDR3 has 16 residues. V lost 1 base and J lost 4; bases outside the gene matches: 7. CDR1 MGHRA and CDR2 YSYEKL come from the germline V gene.

The chain joins TRBV28 to TRBJ2-5; 8 nucleotides match TRBD2. V lost 7 bases to trimming and J lost 5 bases; unmatched junction nucleotides: 12. Germline assignment: CDR1 MDHEN and CDR2 SYDVKM. The CDR3 consists of 15 residues. The CDR3 loop is CASIRAGRGVETQYF. The CDR3 DNA is TGTGCCAGCATTCGGGCAGGGCGGGGGGTCGAGACCCAGTACTTC.

The chain links TRBV5-4 to TRBJ1-3, with D perhaps matching TRBD1 (6 bases). V was pared by 0 bases and J by 6 bases, with 10 bases between. The CDR3 length is 14 residues. Germline V gives CDR1 SGHNT, CDR2 YYREEE (reference sequence). The CDR3 region has the DNA TGTGCCAGCAGCTTGGGGGGGCTCGAAAACACCATATATTTT. This gives the protein CASSLGGLENTIYF.

The gene calls are TRBV10-3 and TRBJ1-1; D is uncertain. There are 12 residues in the CDR3. Germline loops: CDR1 ENHRY, CDR2 SYGVKD. V lost 8 bases and J lost 1, with 8 bases in between. The CDR3 loop reads CAISAQNTEAFF. CDR3 nucleotides: TGTGCCATCTCTGCACAGAACACTGAAGCTTTCTTT.

The V gene is TRBV7-2, the J gene TRBJ2-7, with TRBD2 matching over 12 bases. This CDR3 has 16 amino acids. V gave up 0 bases and J gave up 4 bases; unmatched junction bases: 4. Germline V CDR1 and CDR2: SGHTA, FQGNSA. CDR3 region: CASSLAVTSGGYEQYF. The CDR3 nucleotides are TGTGCCAGCAGCTTAGCCGTGACTAGCGGGGGTTACGAGCAGTACTTC. Full variable domain (rest looked up from reference TRBV7-2 and TRBJ2-7): GAGVSQSPSNKVTEKGKDVELRCDPISGHTALYWYRQSLGQGLEFLIYFQGNSAPDKSGLPSDRFSAERTGGSVSTLTIQRTQQEDSAVYLCASSLAVTSGGYEQYFGPGTRLTVT.

This clone was recorded a few times. The rearrangement joins TRBV5-4 to TRBJ2-7; 8 nucleotides match TRBD1. There are 15 residues in the CDR3. Germline trimming cut 4 bases from V and 3 bases from J; bases unmatched to any gene: 9. Germline V CDR1 and CDR2: SGHNT, YYREEE (reference sequence). CDR3 protein: CASSGQGGSDYEQYF. The CDR3 DNA reads as TGTGCCAGCAGCGGACAGGGTGGTAGCGACTACGAGCAGTACTTC.

This chain joins TRBV28 and TRBJ1-4, with 7 bases identical to TRBD1. The V and J ends lost 5 bases and 7 bases, in that order; junction bases with no gene match: 10. The CDR3 covers 15 residues. Germline CDR1 reads MDHEN; CDR2 reads SYDVKM. In DNA, the CDR3 is TGTGCCAGCAGTACCCGGACAGGTCGGTCTGAAAAACTGTTTTTT. Translated, it gives CASSTRTGRSEKLFF.

The chain carries TRBV6-4 and TRBJ2-2, with D possibly being TRBD1 (6 bases). The CDR3 extends over 14 amino acids. Germline CDR1 reads MRHNA; CDR2 reads SNTAGT. The germline V and J ends were trimmed by 4 bases and 4 bases, with 10 bases remaining between them. CDR3 bases: TGTGCCAGCAGTGTCGGGACATTCACCGGGGAGCTGTTTTTT. It codes for CASSVGTFTGELFF.

The gene calls are TRBV5-1 and TRBJ1-2; tentative D call: TRBD1 (5 bases). Germline V lookup: CDR1 SGHRS, CDR2 YFSETQ. V was shortened by 1 base and J by 6 bases, with 13 bases between the two germline ends. There are 14 residues in the CDR3. For the CDR3, the DNA is TGCGCCAGCAGCTTGTATACAGGTGCCAATGGCTACACCTTC. It specifies CASSLYTGANGYTF.

This clone was observed a single time. This sequence joins TRBV19 and TRBJ2-1; possibly TRBD1 for D (5 bases). Germline CDR1 reads LNHDA; CDR2 reads SQIVND (reference sequence). The CDR3 loop spans 15 amino acids. Trimming left V 4 bases short and J 2 bases short, with 12 bases between. CDR3: CASSRGSAAYNEQFF. For the CDR3, the DNA is TGTGCCAGTAGTAGGGGCAGCGCGGCCTACAATGAGCAGTTCTTC.

The V and J genes are TRBV7-4 and TRBJ1-5; 8 positions agree with TRBD1. The V segment lost 1 base and the J segment 9 bases; nucleotides outside the gene matches: 17. The CDR3 spans 18 residues. Germline CDR1 is SGHVT and CDR2 is SQSDAQ. The CDR3 here is CASSLVGTGNISGLPQHF. For the CDR3, the DNA is TGTGCCAGCAGCTTAGTCGGGACAGGAAATATAAGCGGACTGCCCCAGCATTTT.

This chain links TRBV6-5 with TRBJ1-6; 10 nucleotides align to TRBD1. There are 16 residues in the CDR3. Germline values: CDR1 MNHEY, CDR2 SVGAGI. The trim removed 0 bases at V and 9 bases at J, leaving 5 bases unmatched. The CDR3 DNA reads as TGTGCCAGCAGTTACTCTACTGGGACAGGGGTTTCACCCCTCCACTTT. Its protein product is CASSYSTGTGVSPLHF.